The clone carrying this TCR beta chain was detected many times. The target antigen is unknown. This sample is drawn from a study of T cells in Graves' hyperthyroidism and ophthalmopathy. The study's findings and limits: Most thyroid clonotypes that were expanded above 0.001 also turned up in blood.

The CDR3 sequence is 15 residues long. Losses at the gene ends were 7 bases for V and 0 bases for J; bases not matched to a gene: 7. Amplified TCR beta CDR3 regions came from RNA transcripts. With the HTBI primer set, the TCR CDR3 went through a first round of RT-PCR. TCRdb re-analysed the multiplex PCR reads in MiXCR, keeping a single row per CDR3 protein. Of about 52,000 distinct CDR3 sequences in the sample, less than 60% were seen once. This chain connects TRBV12-3 or TRBV12-4 to TRBJ2-5, with TRBD2 matching 8 bases. This clonotype was sampled from a woman in her forties or fifties with Graves' ophthalmopathy. Specimen: blood. CDR3 coding DNA: TGTGCCAGCAACTCTAATAGCGGGGACCAAGAGACCCAGTACTTC. It translates to CASNSNSGDQETQYF.